This T cell receptor beta chain came from a study of tumor-infiltrating lymphocytes in glioblastoma multiforme. TCR beta libraries were built from RNA through three nested multiplex PCR rounds using modified ARM-PCR. Unique molecular identifiers were not described for the libraries. A single record per CDR3 protein comes from TCRdb applying MiXCR to the multiplex PCR reads. This table has around 33,000 distinct CDR3 sequences, 50% to 75% appearing once. Study conclusions and caveats: TCR plus mutation findings rest on a single glioblastoma patient. Detected clone frequencies may not reflect cell counts, being RNA-based. T cells were not sorted into functional subsets.

A few counts support this clonotype. The target antigen is unknown. Because the CDR3 is missing its conserved closing phenylalanine or tryptophan, this is likely a read error. This CDR3 spans 13 amino acids. With V trimmed by 4 bases and J by 4 bases, 3 bases remained unmatched. Sequenced material: brain tumor tissue. This receptor was taken from a male donor with glioblastoma. This sequence joins TRBV12-3 or TRBV12-4 and TRBJ2-7, with 8 nucleotides matching TRBD1. DNA of the CDR3: TGTGCCAGCAGTTCTCAGGGGGCTTACGAGCAGTACTTG. Amino acid sequence: CASSSQGAYEQYL.